Described below is a single T cell receptor beta chain sequence and its context. There are a few counts of this clonotype. Its antigen is still unknown. No much larger clonotype is one base removed from it; base qualities were not supplied. From V the trimming removes 3 bases and from J it removes 7 bases, while the gene matches leave 11 bases of the junction unaccounted for. The CDR3 runs 16 amino acids, cysteine and phenylalanine included. Only CDR3 DNA is held: 48 bases, read in frame from base 1. According to the germline V gene, CDR1 reads MDHEN and CDR2 reads SYDVKM. Library preparation used 5' RACE. Sequencing relied on an Illumina HiSeq 2500. A second PCR of roughly 6 to 11 cycles was run with a J-beta primer mix and a sample-barcoded 5' primer. A unique molecular identifier was introduced onto each TCR beta cDNA molecule by a template-switch 5' adaptor carrying 12 random nucleotides. Each sample yielded at least 3 million CDR3-containing paired-end reads. First-strand cDNA synthesis was performed from all RNA using the Mint cDNA synthesis kit, with priming by a TRBC-specific oligonucleotide. After uracil-DNA glycosylase treatment, a first 18-cycle PCR used universal primers M1SS and BC2_uni_R on all cDNA. The authors' pipeline ran thus. For normalization, 1 million high-quality reads were randomly selected from each sample, with every read carrying a distinct molecular identifier. Reads with shared molecular identifiers were discarded instead of being binned into consensus sequences. MiTCR, run with a Q25 quality threshold and the strictest error-elimination algorithm, handled CDR3 identification, clonotype clustering and error correction. A nonparametric unseen species model with Euler transformation was used to estimate a lower bound on total TCR beta diversity. TCRdb reanalyzed the raw reads on its own, using fastp at Q25 for trimming and MiXCR for clone calling, and kept in-frame beta chains. Every entry covers one CDR3 protein and lists the most common genes and DNA from its rows. V and J calls and clone size were set by TCRdb, not the authors. Here the sample has about 620,000 distinct CDR3 sequences; under 65% occur a single time. Clones ranked in the top ten supply about 13% of the sample.

The data are from a study of blood T cells in healthy people across ages (dated by TCRdb to the mid-2010s). For context, the study as a whole: In model experiments, template switching captured about one uniquely barcoded TCR beta cDNA molecule for every two T cells. To avoid experimental bias, donors of different ages were spread randomly across the sequencing lanes. The study measured age-related changes in TCR beta repertoire diversity using deep sequencing normalized with unique cDNA molecular identifiers. The donors were divided into four age groups: young (average around 16 years), middle-aged (over 35), aged (approximately 62) and long-lived (approximately 74). Two additional independent replicas of 1 million unique cDNA reads from the same blood draw were analyzed for two donors (one aged 18 to 30 and one aged 80 or older). Beyond this particular receptor, the publication reports: As age increased, observed TCR beta diversity per million T cells dropped in a roughly linear way, and a significant reduction was already evident by age 40. Because the CMV infection status of the donors was unknown, age-related changes in expanded clonotypes may potentially have been confounded. Estimates of total diversity based on one million sequenced T cells were considered lower bounds and underestimates. The percentage of naive T cells measured by flow cytometry correlated strongly with observed TCR beta diversity. Conclusive comparison of naive and antigen-experienced compartments was prevented by the profiling of bulk unsorted PBMCs. Compared with the aged group, the long-lived group had more naive CD4+ T cells, fewer expanded clones and increased TCR diversity, a pattern suggesting age selection.

The 40 or so donors, aged 6 to 90 years, were systemically healthy Caucasian individuals from Russia. Each donor gave about 9.7 milliliters of peripheral blood, drawn into EDTA-treated Vacutainer tubes. PBMCs were isolated by Ficoll-Paque density-gradient centrifugation, with at least 7 million obtained per sample. Trizol reagent was used to extract total RNA from the PBMCs, yielding at least 6 micrograms per sample. For every donor, flow cytometry on a PBMC aliquot measured the percentage of naive CD45RAhigh/CD27high T cells. The chain is encoded by TRBV28 joined to TRBJ2-1, and 8 bases in between align with TRBD2. This sequence originates from a woman older than 75 in good health. Sequenced input: blood. At the DNA level, the sequence is TGTGCCAGCAGTTTCTCACGGGGGGGCGCAGGGAATGAGCAGTTCTTC. The translation is CASSFSRGGAGNEQFF. Full variable domain (CDR3 extended with the reference TRBV28 and TRBJ2-1 proteins): DVKVTQSSRYLVKRTGEKVFLECVQDMDHENMFWYRQDPGLGLRLIYFSYDVKMKEKGDIPEGYSVSREKKERFSLILESASTNQTSMYLCASSFSRGGAGNEQFFGPGTRLTVL.